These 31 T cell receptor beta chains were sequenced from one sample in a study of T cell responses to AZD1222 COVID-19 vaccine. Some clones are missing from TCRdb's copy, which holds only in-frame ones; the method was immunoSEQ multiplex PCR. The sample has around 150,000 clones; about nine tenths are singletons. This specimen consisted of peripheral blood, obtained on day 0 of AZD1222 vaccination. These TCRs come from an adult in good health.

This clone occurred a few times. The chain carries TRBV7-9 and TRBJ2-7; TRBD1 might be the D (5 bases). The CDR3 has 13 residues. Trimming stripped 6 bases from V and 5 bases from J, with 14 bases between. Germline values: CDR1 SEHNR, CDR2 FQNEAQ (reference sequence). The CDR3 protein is CASSHTADNEQYF. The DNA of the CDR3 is TGTGCCAGCAGTCATACGGCGGACAACGAGCAGTACTTC.

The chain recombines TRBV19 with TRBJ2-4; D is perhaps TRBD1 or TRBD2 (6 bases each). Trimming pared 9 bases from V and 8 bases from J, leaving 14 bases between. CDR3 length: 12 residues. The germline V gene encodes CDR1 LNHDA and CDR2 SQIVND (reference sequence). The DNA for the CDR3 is TGTGCCAGCTCAGAGGGGGGCCACATTCAGTACTTC. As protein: CASSEGGHIQYF.

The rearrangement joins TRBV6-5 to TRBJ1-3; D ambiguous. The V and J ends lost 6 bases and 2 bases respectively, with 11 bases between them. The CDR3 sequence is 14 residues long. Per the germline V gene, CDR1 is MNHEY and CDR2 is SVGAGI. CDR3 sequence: CASSPGRAGNTIYF. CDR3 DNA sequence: TGTGCCAGCAGCCCGGGGAGGGCTGGAAACACCATATATTTT.

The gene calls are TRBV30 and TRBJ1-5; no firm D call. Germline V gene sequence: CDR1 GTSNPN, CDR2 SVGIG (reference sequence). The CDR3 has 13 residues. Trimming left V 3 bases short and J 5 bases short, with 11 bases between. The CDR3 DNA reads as TGTGCCTGGAGCCAGAGCGCCGATCAGCCCCAGCATTTT. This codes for CAWSQSADQPQHF. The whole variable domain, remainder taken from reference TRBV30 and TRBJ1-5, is SQTIHQWPATLVQPVGSPLSLECTVEGTSNPNLYWYRQAAGRGLQLLFYSVGIGQISSEVPQNLSASRPQDRQFILSSKKLLLSDSGFYLCAWSQSADQPQHFGDGTRLSIL.

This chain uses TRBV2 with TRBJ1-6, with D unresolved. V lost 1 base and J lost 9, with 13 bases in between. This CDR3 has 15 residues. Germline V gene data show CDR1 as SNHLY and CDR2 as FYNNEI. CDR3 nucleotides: TGTGCCAGCAGTGAAGAAGAAGGGATCGGTTCACCCCTCCACTTT. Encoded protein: CASSEEEGIGSPLHF.

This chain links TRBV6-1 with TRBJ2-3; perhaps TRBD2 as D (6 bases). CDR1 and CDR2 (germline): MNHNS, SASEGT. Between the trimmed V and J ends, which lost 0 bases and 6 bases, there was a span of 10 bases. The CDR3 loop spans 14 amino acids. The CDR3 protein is CASSEALRGDTQYF. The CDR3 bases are TGTGCCAGCAGTGAAGCGCTTCGGGGGGATACGCAGTATTTT.

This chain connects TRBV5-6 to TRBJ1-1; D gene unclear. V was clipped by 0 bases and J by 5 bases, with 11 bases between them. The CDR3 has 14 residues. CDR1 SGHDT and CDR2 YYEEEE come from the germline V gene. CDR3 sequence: CASSLVGVGTEAFF. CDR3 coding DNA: TGTGCCAGCAGCTTGGTCGGGGTGGGGACTGAAGCTTTCTTT.

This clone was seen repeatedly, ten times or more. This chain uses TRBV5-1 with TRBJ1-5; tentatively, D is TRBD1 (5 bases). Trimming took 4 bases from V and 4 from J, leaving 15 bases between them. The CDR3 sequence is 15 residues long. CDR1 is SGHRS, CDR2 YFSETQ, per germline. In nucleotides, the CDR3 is TGCGCCAGCAGCCCGACAGTGGGACGGAATCAGCCCCAGCATTTT. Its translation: CASSPTVGRNQPQHF.

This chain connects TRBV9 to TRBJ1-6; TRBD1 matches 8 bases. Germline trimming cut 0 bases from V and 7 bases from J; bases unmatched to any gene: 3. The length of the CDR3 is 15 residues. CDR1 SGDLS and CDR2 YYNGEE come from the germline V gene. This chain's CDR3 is CASSVEGQGNSPLHF. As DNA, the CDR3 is TGTGCCAGCAGCGTAGAAGGACAGGGCAATTCACCCCTCCACTTT.

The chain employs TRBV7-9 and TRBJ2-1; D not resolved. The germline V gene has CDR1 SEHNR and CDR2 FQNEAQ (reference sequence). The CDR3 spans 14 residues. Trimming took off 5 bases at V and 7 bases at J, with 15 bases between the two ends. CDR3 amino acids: CASSPVGIGNEQFF. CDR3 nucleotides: TGTGCCAGCAGCCCTGTAGGTATCGGGAATGAGCAGTTCTTC.

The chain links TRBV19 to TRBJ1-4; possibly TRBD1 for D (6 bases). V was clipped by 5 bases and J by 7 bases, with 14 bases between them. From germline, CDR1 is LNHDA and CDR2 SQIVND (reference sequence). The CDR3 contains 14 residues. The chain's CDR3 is CASSARTVSEKLFF. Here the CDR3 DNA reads TGTGCCAGTAGTGCCCGGACAGTATCTGAAAAACTGTTTTTT.

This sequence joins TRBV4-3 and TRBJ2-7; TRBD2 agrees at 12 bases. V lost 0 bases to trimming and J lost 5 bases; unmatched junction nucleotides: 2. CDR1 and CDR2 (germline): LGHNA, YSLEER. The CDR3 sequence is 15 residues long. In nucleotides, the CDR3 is TGCGCCAGCAGCCAAGAATCTAGCGGGAGGGACGAGCAGTACTTC. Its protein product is CASSQESSGRDEQYF.

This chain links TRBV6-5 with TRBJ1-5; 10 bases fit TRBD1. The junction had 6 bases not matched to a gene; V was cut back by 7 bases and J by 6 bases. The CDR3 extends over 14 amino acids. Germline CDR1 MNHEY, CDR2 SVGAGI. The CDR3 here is CASTRDRGAQPQHF. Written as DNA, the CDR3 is TGTGCCAGCACCCGGGACAGGGGCGCTCAGCCCCAGCATTTT.

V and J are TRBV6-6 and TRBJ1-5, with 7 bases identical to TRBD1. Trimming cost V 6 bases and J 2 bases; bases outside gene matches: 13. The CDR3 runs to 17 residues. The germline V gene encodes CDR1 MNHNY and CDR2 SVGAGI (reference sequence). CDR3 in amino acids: CASSRRGQPAGNQPQHF. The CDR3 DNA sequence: TGTGCCAGCAGCCGAAGGGGACAGCCCGCGGGCAATCAGCCCCAGCATTTT.

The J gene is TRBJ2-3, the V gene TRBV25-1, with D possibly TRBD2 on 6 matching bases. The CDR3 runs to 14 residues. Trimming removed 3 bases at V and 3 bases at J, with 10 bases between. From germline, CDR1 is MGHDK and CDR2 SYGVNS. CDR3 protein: CASSDGGITDTQYF. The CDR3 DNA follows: TGTGCCAGCAGTGACGGAGGGATAACAGATACGCAGTATTTT.

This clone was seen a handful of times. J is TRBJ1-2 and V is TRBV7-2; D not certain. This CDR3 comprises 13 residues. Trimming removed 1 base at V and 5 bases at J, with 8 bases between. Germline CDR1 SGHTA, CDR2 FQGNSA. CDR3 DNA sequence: TGTGCCAGCAGCTTAGGCGGCGAATATGGCTACACCTTC. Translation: CASSLGGEYGYTF.

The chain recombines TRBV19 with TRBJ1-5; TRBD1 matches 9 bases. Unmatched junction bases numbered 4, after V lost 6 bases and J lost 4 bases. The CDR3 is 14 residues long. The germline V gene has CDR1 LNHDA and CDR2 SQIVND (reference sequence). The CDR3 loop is CASSRTGANQPQHF. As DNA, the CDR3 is TGTGCCAGTAGCCGGACAGGGGCGAATCAGCCCCAGCATTTT.

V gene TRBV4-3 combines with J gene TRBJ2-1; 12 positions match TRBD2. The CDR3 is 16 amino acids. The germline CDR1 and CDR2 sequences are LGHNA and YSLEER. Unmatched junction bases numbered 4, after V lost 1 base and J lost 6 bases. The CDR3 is CASSQAPTSGSNEQFF. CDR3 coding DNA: TGCGCCAGCAGCCAAGCTCCGACTAGCGGGAGCAATGAGCAGTTCTTC.

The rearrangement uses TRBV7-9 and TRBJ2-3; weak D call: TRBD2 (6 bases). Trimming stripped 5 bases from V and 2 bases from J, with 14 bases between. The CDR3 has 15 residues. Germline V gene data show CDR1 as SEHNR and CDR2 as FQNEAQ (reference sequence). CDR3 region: CASSEPGSPTDTQYF. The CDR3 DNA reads TGTGCCAGCAGCGAGCCCGGGAGCCCCACAGATACGCAGTATTTT.

The DNA for the CDR3 is TGTGCCAGCAGCTTAGCGTGGGGACGCCTCCAAGAGACCCAGTACTTC. This codes for CASSLAWGRLQETQYF. The V and J genes are TRBV7-8 and TRBJ2-5; possibly TRBD1 or TRBD2 for D (5 bases each). Per germline, CDR1 SGHVS and CDR2 FQNEAQ. V lost 0 bases to trimming and J lost 1 base, with 12 bases between them. There are 16 residues in the CDR3. The whole variable domain, filled in from reference TRBV7-8 and TRBJ2-5, reads GAGVSQSPRYKVAKRGQDVALRCDPISGHVSLFWYQQALGQGPEFLTYFQNEAQLDKSGLPSDRFFAERPEGSVSTLKIQRTQQEDSAVYLCASSLAWGRLQETQYFGPGTRLLVL.

DNA for the CDR3: TGCAGCGGTGCCACTACTTCCGAGCAGTACTTC. It is translated as CSGATTSEQYF. The chain employs TRBV29-1 and TRBJ2-7, with unresolved D. Trimming shortened V by 7 bases and J by 6 bases, and 13 bases separated the two germline ends. CDR3 length equals 11 residues. Germline CDR1 is SQVTM and CDR2 is ANQGSEA.

CDR3 nucleotide sequence: TGTGCCAGCAGTTTAAAACCCCCACTAGCGGGATATGGCGAGCAGTACTTC. It encodes CASSLKPPLAGYGEQYF. J is TRBJ2-7 and V is TRBV27, with 10 bases fitting TRBD2. V was clipped by 2 bases and J by 6 bases; unmatched bases: 13. The CDR3 length is 17 residues. Germline-derived CDR1 and CDR2 are MNHEY and SMNVEV (reference sequence).

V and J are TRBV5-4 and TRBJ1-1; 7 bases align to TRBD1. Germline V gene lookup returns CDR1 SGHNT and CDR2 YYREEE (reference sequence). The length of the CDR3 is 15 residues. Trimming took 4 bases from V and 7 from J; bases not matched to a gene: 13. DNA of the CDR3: TGTGCCAGCAGCGGTCACGGGACAGTGAGGAATGAAGCTTTCTTT. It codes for CASSGHGTVRNEAFF.

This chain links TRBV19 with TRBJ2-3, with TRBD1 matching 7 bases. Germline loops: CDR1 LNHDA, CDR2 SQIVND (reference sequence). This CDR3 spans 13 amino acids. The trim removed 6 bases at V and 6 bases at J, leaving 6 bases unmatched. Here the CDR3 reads CASRTGSGDTQYF. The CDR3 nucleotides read TGTGCCAGTAGGACAGGGTCGGGGGATACGCAGTATTTT.

CDR3 loop: CASSQDGDVDTEAFF. As DNA, the CDR3 is TGCGCCAGCAGCCAAGATGGGGACGTTGACACTGAAGCTTTCTTT. The V and J genes are TRBV4-3 and TRBJ1-1, with D perhaps TRBD1 (5 bases). Germline V gene data show CDR1 as LGHNA and CDR2 as YSLEER. V lost 0 bases, J lost 3 bases, and 11 bases lay in between. The length of the CDR3 is 15 residues.

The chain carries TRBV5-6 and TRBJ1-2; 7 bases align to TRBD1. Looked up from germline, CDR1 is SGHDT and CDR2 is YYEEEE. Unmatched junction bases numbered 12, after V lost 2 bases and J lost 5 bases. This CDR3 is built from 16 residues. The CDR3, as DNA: TGTGCCAGCAGCTTACTAACAGGGGCCTCTCGGTATGGCTACACCTTC. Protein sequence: CASSLLTGASRYGYTF.

The CDR3: CASSHGTDATNEKLFF. The CDR3 bases are TGCGCCAGCAGCCACGGGACGGACGCAACTAATGAAAAACTGTTTTTT. The chain recombines TRBV4-3 with TRBJ1-4; a possible D gene is TRBD1 (5 bases). Germline V lookup: CDR1 LGHNA, CDR2 YSLEER. The CDR3 runs to 16 residues. Trimming pared 3 bases from V and 0 bases from J, leaving 11 bases between.

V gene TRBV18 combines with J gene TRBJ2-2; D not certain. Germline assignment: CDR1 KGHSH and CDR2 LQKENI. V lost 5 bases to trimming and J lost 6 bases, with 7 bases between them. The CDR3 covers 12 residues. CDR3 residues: CASSSSPGELFF. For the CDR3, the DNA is TGTGCCAGCTCAAGCTCGCCCGGGGAGCTGTTTTTT.

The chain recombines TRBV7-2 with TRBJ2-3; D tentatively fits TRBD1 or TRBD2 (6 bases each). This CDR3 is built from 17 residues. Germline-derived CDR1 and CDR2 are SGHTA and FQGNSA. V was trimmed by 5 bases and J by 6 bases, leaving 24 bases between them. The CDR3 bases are TGTGCCAGCAGCCCTCGCCGGGGGCCAAGAACCTCGGATACGCAGTATTTT. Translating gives CASSPRRGPRTSDTQYF. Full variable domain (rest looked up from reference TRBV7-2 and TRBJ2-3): GAGVSQSPSNKVTEKGKDVELRCDPISGHTALYWYRQSLGQGLEFLIYFQGNSAPDKSGLPSDRFSAERTGGSVSTLTIQRTQQEDSAVYLCASSPRRGPRTSDTQYFGPGTRLTVL.

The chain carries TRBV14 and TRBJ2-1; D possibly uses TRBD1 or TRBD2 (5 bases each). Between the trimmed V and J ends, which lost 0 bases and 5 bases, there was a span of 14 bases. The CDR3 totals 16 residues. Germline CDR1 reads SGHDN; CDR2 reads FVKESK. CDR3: CASSQESRDANNEQFF. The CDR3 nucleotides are TGTGCCAGCAGCCAAGAGTCCCGGGACGCAAACAATGAGCAGTTCTTC.

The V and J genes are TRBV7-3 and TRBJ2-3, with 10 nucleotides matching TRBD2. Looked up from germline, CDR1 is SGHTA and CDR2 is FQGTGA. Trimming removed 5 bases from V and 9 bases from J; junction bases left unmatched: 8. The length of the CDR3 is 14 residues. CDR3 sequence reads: CASSGLAAPGTQYF. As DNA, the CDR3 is TGTGCCAGCAGCGGACTAGCGGCCCCAGGGACGCAGTATTTT. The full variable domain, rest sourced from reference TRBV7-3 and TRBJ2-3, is GAGVSQTPSNKVTEKGKYVELRCDPISGHTALYWYRQSLGQGPEFLIYFQGTGAADDSGLPNDRFFAVRPEGSVSTLKIQRTERGDSAVYLCASSGLAAPGTQYFGPGTRLTVL.